The T cell receptor (beta chain) under discussion was sequenced for a study of T cell changes during pregnancy in multiple sclerosis. Repertoires were generated with immunoSEQ multiplex PCR, while TCRdb's copy carries only in-frame clones and drops some. The sample shows tens of thousands of clones, around 94% of them seen only once. Source: peripheral blood, taken after pregnancy. This clonotype was sampled from a female donor with multiple sclerosis, enrolled in a pregnancy study.

CDR3: CASRGDRGSEFF. CDR3 DNA sequence: TGTGCCAGCAGAGGGGACAGGGGGAGTGAGTTCTTC. The rearrangement uses TRBV2 and TRBJ2-1; 11 bases fit TRBD1. Germline values: CDR1 SNHLY, CDR2 FYNNEI. Germline trimming cut 6 bases from V and 14 bases from J; bases unmatched to any gene: 6. The CDR3 contains 12 residues.